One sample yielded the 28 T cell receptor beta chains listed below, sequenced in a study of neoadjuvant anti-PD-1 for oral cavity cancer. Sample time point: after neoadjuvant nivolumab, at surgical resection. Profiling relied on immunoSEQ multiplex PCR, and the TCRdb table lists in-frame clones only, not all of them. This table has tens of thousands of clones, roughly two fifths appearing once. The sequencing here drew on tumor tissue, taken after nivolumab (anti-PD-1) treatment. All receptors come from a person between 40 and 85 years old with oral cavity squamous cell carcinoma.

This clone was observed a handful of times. CDR3 nucleotides: TGCGCCAGCAGGGAAGGCAATGAGCAGTTCTTC. It encodes CASREGNEQFF. This chain connects TRBV5-1 to TRBJ2-1; unclear D gene. This CDR3 spans 11 amino acids. Deletions cut 5 bases from V and 6 bases from J, with 6 bases between. Per the germline V gene, CDR1 is SGHRS and CDR2 is YFSETQ.

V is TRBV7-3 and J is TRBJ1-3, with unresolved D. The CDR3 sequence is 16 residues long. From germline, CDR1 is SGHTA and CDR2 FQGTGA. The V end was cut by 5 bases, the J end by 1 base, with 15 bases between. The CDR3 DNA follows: TGTGCCAGCAGCCCCTCCCCCGCGGGTTCTGGAAACACCATATATTTT. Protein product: CASSPSPAGSGNTIYF. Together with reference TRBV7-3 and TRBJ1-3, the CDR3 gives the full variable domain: GAGVSQTPSNKVTEKGKYVELRCDPISGHTALYWYRQSLGQGPEFLIYFQGTGAADDSGLPNDRFFAVRPEGSVSTLKIQRTERGDSAVYLCASSPSPAGSGNTIYFGEGSWLTVV.

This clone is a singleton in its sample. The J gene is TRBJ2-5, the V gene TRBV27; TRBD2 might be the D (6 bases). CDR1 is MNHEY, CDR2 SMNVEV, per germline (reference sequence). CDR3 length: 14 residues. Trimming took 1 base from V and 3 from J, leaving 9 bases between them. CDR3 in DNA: TGTGCCAGCAGTTTATTCGCGGGAAAAGAGACCCAGTACTTC. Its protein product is CASSLFAGKETQYF.

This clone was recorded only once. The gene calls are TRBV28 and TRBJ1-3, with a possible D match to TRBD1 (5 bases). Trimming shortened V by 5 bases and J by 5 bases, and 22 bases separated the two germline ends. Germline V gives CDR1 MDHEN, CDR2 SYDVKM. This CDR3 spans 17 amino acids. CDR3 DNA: TGTGCCAGCAGTACCGCCGGGACGGAGTTCCTTCGAAACACCATATATTTT. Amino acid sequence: CASSTAGTEFLRNTIYF.

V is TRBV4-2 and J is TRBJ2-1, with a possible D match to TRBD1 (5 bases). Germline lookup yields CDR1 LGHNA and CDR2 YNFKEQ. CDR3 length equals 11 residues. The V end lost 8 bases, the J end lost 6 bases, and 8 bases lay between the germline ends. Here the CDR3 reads CASDDSNEQFF. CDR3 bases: TGTGCCAGCGATGACAGCAATGAGCAGTTCTTC.

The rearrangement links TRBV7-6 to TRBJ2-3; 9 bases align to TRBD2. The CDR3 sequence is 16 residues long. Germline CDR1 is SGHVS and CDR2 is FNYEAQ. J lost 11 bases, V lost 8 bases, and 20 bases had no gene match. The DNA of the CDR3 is TGTGCCAGCCGCTCGGAGGGACTAGCATCGCCCTGGGGGCAGTATTTT. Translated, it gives CASRSEGLASPWGQYF.

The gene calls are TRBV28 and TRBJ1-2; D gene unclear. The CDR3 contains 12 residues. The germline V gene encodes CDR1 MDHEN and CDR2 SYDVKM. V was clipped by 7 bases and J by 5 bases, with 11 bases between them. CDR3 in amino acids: CASTLGSYGYTF. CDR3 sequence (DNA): TGTGCCAGCACCCTGGGGTCTTATGGCTACACCTTC.

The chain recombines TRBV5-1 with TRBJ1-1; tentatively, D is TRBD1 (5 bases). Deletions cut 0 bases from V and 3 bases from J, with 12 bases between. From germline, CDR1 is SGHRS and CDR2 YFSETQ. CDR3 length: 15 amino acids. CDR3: CASSLEGRRDTEAFF. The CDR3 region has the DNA TGCGCCAGCAGCTTGGAGGGGAGGCGAGACACTGAAGCTTTCTTT.

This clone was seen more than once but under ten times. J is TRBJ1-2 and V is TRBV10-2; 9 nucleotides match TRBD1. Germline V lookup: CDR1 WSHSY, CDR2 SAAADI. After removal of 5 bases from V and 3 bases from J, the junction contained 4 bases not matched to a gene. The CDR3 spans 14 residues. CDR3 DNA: TGCGCCAGCAGTAGACAGGGGGTCGACTATGGCTACACCTTC. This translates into CASSRQGVDYGYTF.

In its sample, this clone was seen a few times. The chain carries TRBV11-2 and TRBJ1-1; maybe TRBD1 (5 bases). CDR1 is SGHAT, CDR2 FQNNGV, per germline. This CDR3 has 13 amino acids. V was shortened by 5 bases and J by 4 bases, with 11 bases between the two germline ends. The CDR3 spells CASSLRQRTEAFF. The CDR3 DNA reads TGTGCCAGCAGCCTTCGACAGCGCACTGAAGCTTTCTTT.

The CDR3 nucleotides read TGTGCCAGCAGTGACCCGGGACAGGGAGACTATGGCTACACCTTC. It encodes CASSDPGQGDYGYTF. This chain uses TRBV6-1 with TRBJ1-2; 9 nucleotides align to TRBD1. V trimming: 3 bases; J trimming: 3 bases; junction bases outside the gene matches: 5. CDR1 and CDR2 (germline): MNHNS, SASEGT. There are 15 residues in the CDR3.

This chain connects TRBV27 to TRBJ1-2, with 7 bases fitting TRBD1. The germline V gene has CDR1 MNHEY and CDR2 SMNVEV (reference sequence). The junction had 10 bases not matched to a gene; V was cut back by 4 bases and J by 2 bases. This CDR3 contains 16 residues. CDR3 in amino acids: CASSSYTGAMNYGYTF. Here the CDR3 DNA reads TGTGCCAGCAGTTCCTATACAGGGGCTATGAACTATGGCTACACCTTC.

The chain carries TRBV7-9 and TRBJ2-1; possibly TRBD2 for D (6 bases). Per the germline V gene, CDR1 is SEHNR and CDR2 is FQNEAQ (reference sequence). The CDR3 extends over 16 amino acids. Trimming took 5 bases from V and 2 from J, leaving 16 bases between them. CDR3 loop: CASSLYGLSAYNEQFF. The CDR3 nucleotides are TGTGCCAGCAGCCTATACGGACTATCGGCCTACAATGAGCAGTTCTTC.

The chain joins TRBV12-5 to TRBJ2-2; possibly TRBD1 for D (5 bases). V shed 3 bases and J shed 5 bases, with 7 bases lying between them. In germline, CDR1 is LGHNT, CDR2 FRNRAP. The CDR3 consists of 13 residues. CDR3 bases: TGTGCTAGTGGTTTCCGACAGACCGGGGAGCTGTTTTTT. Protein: CASGFRQTGELFF.

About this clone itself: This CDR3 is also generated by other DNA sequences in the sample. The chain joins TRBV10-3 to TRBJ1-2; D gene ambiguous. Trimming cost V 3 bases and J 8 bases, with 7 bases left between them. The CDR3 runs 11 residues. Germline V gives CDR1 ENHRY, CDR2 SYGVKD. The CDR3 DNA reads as TGTGCCATCAGTGACGTCGGGGGCTACACCTTC. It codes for CAISDVGGYTF.

CDR3 in amino acids: CASSLRLYNEQFF. The CDR3 DNA reads as TGCGCCAGCAGCTTGCGGCTTTACAATGAGCAGTTCTTC. The gene calls are TRBV5-1 and TRBJ2-1, with D hard to call. The CDR3 is 13 amino acids. Between the trimmed V and J ends, which lost 1 base and 4 bases, there was a span of 6 bases. Germline CDR1 SGHRS, CDR2 YFSETQ.

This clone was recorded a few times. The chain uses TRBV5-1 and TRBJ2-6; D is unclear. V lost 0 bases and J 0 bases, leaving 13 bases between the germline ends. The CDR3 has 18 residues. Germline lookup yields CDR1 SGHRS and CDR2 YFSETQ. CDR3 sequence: CASSLDGSRGSGANVLTF. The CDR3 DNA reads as TGCGCCAGCAGCTTGGATGGGTCCAGAGGCTCTGGGGCCAACGTCCTGACTTTC. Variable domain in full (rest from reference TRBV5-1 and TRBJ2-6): KAGVTQTPRYLIKTRGQQVTLSCSPISGHRSVSWYQQTPGQGLQFLFEYFSETQRNKGNFPGRFSGRQFSNSRSEMNVSTLELGDSALYLCASSLDGSRGSGANVLTFGAGSRLTVL.

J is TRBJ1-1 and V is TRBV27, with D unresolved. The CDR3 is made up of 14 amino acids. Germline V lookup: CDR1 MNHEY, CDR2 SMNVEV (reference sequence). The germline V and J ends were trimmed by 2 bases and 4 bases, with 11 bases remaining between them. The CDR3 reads CASSLLHSATEAFF. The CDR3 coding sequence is TGTGCCAGCAGTTTACTGCATTCCGCCACTGAAGCTTTCTTT.

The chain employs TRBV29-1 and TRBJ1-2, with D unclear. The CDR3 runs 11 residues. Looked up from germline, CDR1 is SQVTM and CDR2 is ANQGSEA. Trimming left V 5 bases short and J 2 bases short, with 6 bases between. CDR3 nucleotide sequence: TGCAGCGTTCGATGGAACTATGGCTACACCTTC. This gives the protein CSVRWNYGYTF.

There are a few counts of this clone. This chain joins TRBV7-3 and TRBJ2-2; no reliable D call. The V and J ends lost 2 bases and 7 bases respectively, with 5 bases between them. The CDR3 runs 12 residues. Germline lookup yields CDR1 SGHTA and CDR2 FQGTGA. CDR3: CASSLAVGELFF. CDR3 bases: TGTGCCAGCAGCTTAGCGGTCGGGGAGCTGTTTTTT.

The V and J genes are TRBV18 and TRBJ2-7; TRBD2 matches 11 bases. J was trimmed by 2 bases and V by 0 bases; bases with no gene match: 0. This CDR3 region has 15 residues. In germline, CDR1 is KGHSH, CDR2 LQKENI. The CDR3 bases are TGTGCCAGCTCACCACCGACTAGCGGGACCTACGAGCAGTACTTC. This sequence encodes CASSPPTSGTYEQYF.

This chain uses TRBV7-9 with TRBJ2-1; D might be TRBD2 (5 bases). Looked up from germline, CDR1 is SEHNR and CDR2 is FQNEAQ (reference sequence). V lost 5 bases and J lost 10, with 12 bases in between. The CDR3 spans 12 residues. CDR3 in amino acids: CASSPTGMEQFF. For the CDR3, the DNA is TGTGCCAGCAGCCCGACGGGGATGGAGCAGTTCTTC.

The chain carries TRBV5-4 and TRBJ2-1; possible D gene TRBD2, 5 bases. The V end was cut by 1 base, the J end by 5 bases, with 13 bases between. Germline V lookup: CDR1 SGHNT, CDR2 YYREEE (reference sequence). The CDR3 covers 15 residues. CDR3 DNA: TGTGCCAGCAGCTTGATCTCTAGCCGTAACAATGAGCAGTTCTTC. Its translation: CASSLISSRNNEQFF.

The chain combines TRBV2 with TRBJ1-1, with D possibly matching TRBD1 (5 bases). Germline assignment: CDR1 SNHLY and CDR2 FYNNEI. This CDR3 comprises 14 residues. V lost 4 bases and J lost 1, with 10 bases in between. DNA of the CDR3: TGTGCCAGCAGTGCAGGGCAGAGGAACACTGAAGCTTTCTTT. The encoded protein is CASSAGQRNTEAFF.

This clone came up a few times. CDR3 DNA: TGCGCCAGCAGCTTGGGGACGCTCCGGGCGGGCACAGATACGCAGTATTTT. This codes for CASSLGTLRAGTDTQYF. The rearrangement uses TRBV5-1 and TRBJ2-3; no clear D gene. V shed 0 bases and J shed 1 base, with 15 bases lying between them. CDR1 is SGHRS and CDR2 is YFSETQ in the germline V gene. The CDR3 spans 17 residues. The entire variable domain, with the rest obtained from reference TRBV5-1 and TRBJ2-3, is as follows: KAGVTQTPRYLIKTRGQQVTLSCSPISGHRSVSWYQQTPGQGLQFLFEYFSETQRNKGNFPGRFSGRQFSNSRSEMNVSTLELGDSALYLCASSLGTLRAGTDTQYFGPGTRLTVL.

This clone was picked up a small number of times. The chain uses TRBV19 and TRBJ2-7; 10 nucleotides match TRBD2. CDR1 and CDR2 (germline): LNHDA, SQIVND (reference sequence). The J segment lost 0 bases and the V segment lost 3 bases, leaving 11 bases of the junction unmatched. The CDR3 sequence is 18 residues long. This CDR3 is CASSIGASGGPLSYEQYF. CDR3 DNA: TGTGCCAGTAGTATCGGGGCTAGCGGGGGCCCTCTCTCCTACGAGCAGTACTTC.

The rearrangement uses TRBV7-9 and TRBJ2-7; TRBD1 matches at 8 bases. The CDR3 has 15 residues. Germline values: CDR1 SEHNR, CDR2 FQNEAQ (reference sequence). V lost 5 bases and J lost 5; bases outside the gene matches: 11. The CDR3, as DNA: TGTGCCAGCAGCCCTAGGACAGGGTATGGTCACGAGCAGTACTTC. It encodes CASSPRTGYGHEQYF.

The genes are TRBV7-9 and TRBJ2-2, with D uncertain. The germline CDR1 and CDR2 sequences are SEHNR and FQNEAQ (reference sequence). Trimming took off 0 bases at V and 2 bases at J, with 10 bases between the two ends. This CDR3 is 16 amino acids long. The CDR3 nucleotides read TGTGCCAGCAGCTTAGCCGGTTCAAGTAACACCGGGGAGCTGTTTTTT. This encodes CASSLAGSSNTGELFF.